This TCR beta chain is from a study of cytomegalovirus exposure and HLA in healthy donors. General study findings and limits: It was likely that a cluster of highly shared sequence variants was a sequencing artifact. Cytomegalovirus-associated status was assigned to about 170 TCR beta chains. In a later analysis, specific HLA alleles were associated with around 17,000 TCR beta sequences at a 0.05 false discovery rate. Reportedly, cytomegalovirus status was diagnosed with high sensitivity and specificity.

Primers for the PCR totalled 60 Vbeta and 13 Jbeta. The protocol was immunoSEQ multiplex PCR, while the TCRdb copy is restricted to in-frame clones and leaves out a portion. This table holds more than 85,000 clones, about 68% found once. There are 17 residues in the CDR3. Per the germline V gene, CDR1 is SGHRS and CDR2 is YFSETQ. Trimming cost V 0 bases and J 0 bases; bases outside gene matches: 6. Concerning this clone itself: Its specificity is not known.

The sequencing sample was made of PBMCs. This rearrangement joins TRBV5-1 to TRBJ1-3; 7 nucleotides line up with TRBD1. The source is a male donor in good health and CMV-seropositive. Here the CDR3 reads CASSLGGQPSSGNTIYF. DNA for the CDR3: TGCGCCAGCAGCTTGGGGGGACAGCCGAGCTCTGGAAACACCATATATTTT. Looking up the rest from reference TRBV5-1 and TRBJ1-3 gives the full variable domain: KAGVTQTPRYLIKTRGQQVTLSCSPISGHRSVSWYQQTPGQGLQFLFEYFSETQRNKGNFPGRFSGRQFSNSRSEMNVSTLELGDSALYLCASSLGGQPSSGNTIYFGEGSWLTVV.